A single sample gave rise to the 8 T cell receptor beta chains below, sequenced in a study of blood T cell repertoires in COVID-19. Libraries were prepared by immunoSEQ multiplex PCR; TCRdb keeps only in-frame clonotypes and omits some of them. Of about 190,000 clones in the sample, about nine tenths were seen once. The sample consisted of peripheral blood. These receptors all stem from a middle-aged man with acute or convalescent COVID-19.

The chain joins TRBV9 to TRBJ2-5, with D hard to call. The CDR3 has 11 amino acids. V was cut by 5 bases and J by 4 bases, with 6 bases left in between. Germline V gene data show CDR1 as SGDLS and CDR2 as YYNGEE. The CDR3 bases are TGTGCCAGCAGTTCCCGAGAGACCCAGTACTTC. It yields the protein CASSSRETQYF.

The chain links TRBV6-5 to TRBJ2-1, with 10 bases matching TRBD1. Unmatched junction bases numbered 6, after V lost 6 bases and J lost 10 bases. The CDR3 loop spans 13 amino acids. Germline CDR1 MNHEY, CDR2 SVGAGI. DNA of the CDR3: TGTGCCAGCAGGGGGACAGGGGAAAGGGAGCAGTTCTTC. Translating gives CASRGTGEREQFF.

This chain joins TRBV27 and TRBJ1-4; 7 bases agree with TRBD1. The CDR3 loop spans 14 amino acids. Germline V gene data show CDR1 as MNHEY and CDR2 as SMNVEV (reference sequence). V shed 4 bases and J 6 bases; nucleotides not matched to a gene: 5. The CDR3 reads CASSYGTADEKLFF. The CDR3 DNA sequence: TGTGCCAGCAGTTACGGGACAGCGGATGAAAAACTGTTTTTT.

V and J are TRBV7-2 and TRBJ2-7; D is possibly TRBD1 (6 bases). Trimming shortened V by 2 bases and J by 1 base, and 12 bases separated the two germline ends. Germline assignment: CDR1 SGHTA and CDR2 FQGNSA. The CDR3 length is 15 residues. CDR3 residues: CASSLRDKASYEQYF. CDR3 DNA sequence: TGTGCCAGCAGCTTAAGGGACAAAGCGTCCTACGAGCAGTACTTC.

This clone is a singleton in its sample. The rearrangement uses TRBV3-1 (or the pseudogene TRBV3-2) and TRBJ2-1, with 9 bases fitting TRBD2. The CDR3 has 16 amino acids. Trimming removed 5 bases from V and 8 bases from J; junction bases left unmatched: 13. CDR1 and CDR2 from the germline V gene are LGHDT and YNNKEL (reference sequence). The CDR3 sequence is CASSFQGERGVHEQFF. CDR3 nucleotide sequence: TGTGCCAGCAGCTTCCAGGGGGAGCGGGGGGTCCATGAGCAGTTCTTC.

This clone was observed a handful of times. This same CDR3 is encoded by further DNA sequences in the sample. The genes are TRBV19 and TRBJ1-1; tentative D call: TRBD1 (6 bases). The V gene's germline CDR1 is LNHDA and CDR2 SQIVND (reference sequence). CDR3 length: 14 amino acids. Deletions cut 3 bases from V and 5 bases from J, with 13 bases between. This CDR3 reads CASSITGGRTEAFF. The DNA for the CDR3 is TGTGCCAGTAGTATCACGGGGGGCCGGACTGAAGCTTTCTTT.

The genes are TRBV19 and TRBJ1-1; no definite D call. Per germline, CDR1 LNHDA and CDR2 SQIVND (reference sequence). V lost 8 bases, J lost 9 bases, and 4 bases lay in between. The length of the CDR3 is 8 residues. In DNA form, the CDR3 reads TGTGCCAGTCCAAAAGCTTTCTTT. Translated: CASPKAFF.

V gene TRBV4-2 combines with J gene TRBJ1-1; 7 bases are a match to TRBD1. Germline CDR1 and CDR2: LGHNA and YNFKEQ. With V trimmed by 4 bases and J by 1 base, 3 bases remained unmatched. There are 14 residues in the CDR3. CDR3 protein: CASSREGANTEAFF. As DNA, the CDR3 is TGTGCCAGCAGCCGCGAGGGGGCGAACACTGAAGCTTTCTTT.